A selection of T cell receptor beta chains follows, all from one sample in a study of T cell repertoires in cytomegalovirus infection. The antigens these receptors bind are not known. Using its own MiXCR run on the reads, TCRdb lists one record per CDR3 protein. The data show roughly 340,000 distinct CDR3 sequences, almost 30% seen once. The sequencing used cultured PBMCs, collected from culture after CMV antigen stimulation. All receptors derive from a human donor in good health (CMV status not recorded). Some clones in this sample may be carry-over from other donors' samples. Both conserved end residues are part of each CDR3. Each record gives: V gene, J gene, clone size, D gene, CDR3 DNA, CDR3 protein. The D gene is left open where the match is weak. Some rows mark clone size as missing; the rest say once, few, many or name a class of expanded clone.

TRBV12-3/TRBV12-4	TRBJ2-7	many	NA	TGTGCCAGCAGTGGCTCCTACGAGCAGTACTTC	CASSGSYEQYF
TRBV7-2	TRBJ1-4	few	NA	TGTGCCAGCAGCTTAGCCTTCGGATTCTCAGAAAAACTGTTTTTT	CASSLAFGFSEKLFF
TRBV6-5	TRBJ2-1	many	NA	TGTGCCAGCAGTTACTCTCGGGCCTCGACTCTGTTCTTC	CASSYSRASTLFF
TRBV12-3/TRBV12-4	TRBJ1-1	many	NA	TGTGCCAGCAGTTTGGAGAGGGGAACTGAAGCTTTCTTT	CASSLERGTEAFF
TRBV7-9	TRBJ2-3	few	NA	TGTGCCAGCAGCTTCGACAGGCGCACAGATACGCAGTATTTT	CASSFDRRTDTQYF
TRBV24-1	TRBJ1-5	few	NA	TGTGCCACCAGTGATTTGTCCGTACAGGGCCAGCATTTT	CATSDLSVQGQHF
TRBV20-1	TRBJ2-2	NA	TRBD2	TGCAGTGCTTCGAATAGCGGGAGATCCGGGGAGCTGTTTTTT	CSASNSGRSGELFF
TRBV28	TRBJ1-6	NA	NA	TGTGCCAGCAGTTCTCCGGGGCTATGGAATTCACCCCTCCACTTT	CASSSPGLWNSPLHF
TRBV10-3	TRBJ1-5	NA	NA	TGTGCCATCAGTGAGTCAGGGGACCTTTATAGCAATCAGCCCCAGCATTTT	CAISESGDLYSNQPQHF
TRBV28	TRBJ2-7	NA	TRBD1	TGTGCCACTATAAGGGGGCCAAGGCTCGAGCAGTACTTC	CATIRGPRLEQYF
TRBV7-6	TRBJ1-2	NA	NA	TGTGCCAGCAGCAATCCCCCCCCCTATGGCTACACCTTC	CASSNPPPYGYTF
TRBV6-2/TRBV6-3	TRBJ2-7	NA	TRBD1	TGTGCCAGCAGTTACTCGCCGGGACAGAACTCCTACGAGCAGTACTTC	CASSYSPGQNSYEQYF
TRBV28	TRBJ1-1	NA	NA	TGTGCCAGCAGTTTATACGGGCCGCGTCCTGAAGCTTTCTTT	CASSLYGPRPEAFF
TRBV13	TRBJ2-7	few	NA	TGTGCCAGCAGCTTAGGGCAGGTGAGGGAGCAGTACTTC	CASSLGQVREQYF
TRBV12-3/TRBV12-4	TRBJ1-1	NA	TRBD1	TGTGCCAGCAGTCAAACGTACAGGGGGCAGGATGAAGCTTTCTTT	CASSQTYRGQDEAFF
TRBV12-3/TRBV12-4	TRBJ2-2	NA	NA	TGTGCCAGCAGTTTCGAGGGTCGCGAGCTGTTTTTT	CASSFEGRELFF
TRBV9	TRBJ1-1	NA	TRBD1	TGTGCCAGCAGCCCTTGGGACAGGGGGACTGAAGCTTTCTTT	CASSPWDRGTEAFF
TRBV6-6	TRBJ1-1	few	NA	TGTGCCACTACCGGGAAGGCCCGTGGGAACACTGAAGCTTTCTTT	CATTGKARGNTEAFF
TRBV28	TRBJ1-5	NA	TRBD1	TGTGCCAGCAGTTCCCCCGACAGGGCGGGGCAGCCCCAGCATTTT	CASSSPDRAGQPQHF